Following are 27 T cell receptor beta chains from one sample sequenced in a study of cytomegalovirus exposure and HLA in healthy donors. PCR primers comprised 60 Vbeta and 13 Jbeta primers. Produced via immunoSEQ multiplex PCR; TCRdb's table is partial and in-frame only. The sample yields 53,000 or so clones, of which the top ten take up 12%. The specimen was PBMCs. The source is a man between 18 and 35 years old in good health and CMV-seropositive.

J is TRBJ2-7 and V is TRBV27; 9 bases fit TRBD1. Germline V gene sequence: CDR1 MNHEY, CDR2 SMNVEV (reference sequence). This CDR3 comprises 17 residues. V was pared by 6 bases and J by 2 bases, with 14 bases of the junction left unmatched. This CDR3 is CASSRFYGQGTPYEQYF. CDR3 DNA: TGTGCCAGCAGCCGCTTCTACGGACAGGGGACGCCCTACGAGCAGTACTTC.

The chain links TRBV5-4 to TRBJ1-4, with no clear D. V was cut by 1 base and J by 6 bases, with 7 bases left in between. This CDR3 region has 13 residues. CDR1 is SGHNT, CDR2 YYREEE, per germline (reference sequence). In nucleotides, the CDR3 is TGTGCCAGCAGCTTGCCGCAGGATGAAAAACTGTTTTTT. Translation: CASSLPQDEKLFF.

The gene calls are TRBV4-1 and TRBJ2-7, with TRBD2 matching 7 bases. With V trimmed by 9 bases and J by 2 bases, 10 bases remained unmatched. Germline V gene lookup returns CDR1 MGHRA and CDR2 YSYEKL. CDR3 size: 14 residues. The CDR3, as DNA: TGCGCCAGAGAACGAGCGGGACCCCCCTACGAGCAGTACTTC. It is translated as CARERAGPPYEQYF.

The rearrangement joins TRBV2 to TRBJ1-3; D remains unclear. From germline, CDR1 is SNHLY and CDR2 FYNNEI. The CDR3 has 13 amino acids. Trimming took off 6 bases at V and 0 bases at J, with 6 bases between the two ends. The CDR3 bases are TGTGCCAGCAGGGCCGACTCTGGAAACACCATATATTTT. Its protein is CASRADSGNTIYF. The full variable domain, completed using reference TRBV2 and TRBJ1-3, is EPEVTQTPSHQVTQMGQEVILRCVPISNHLYFYWYRQILGQKVEFLVSFYNNEISEKSEIFDDQFSVERPDGSNFTLKIRSTKLEDSAMYFCASRADSGNTIYFGEGSWLTVV.

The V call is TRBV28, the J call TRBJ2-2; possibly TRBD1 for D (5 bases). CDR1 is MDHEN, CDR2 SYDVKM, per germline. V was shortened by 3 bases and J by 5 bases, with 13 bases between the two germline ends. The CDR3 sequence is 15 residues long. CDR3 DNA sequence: TGTGCCAGCAGTTTGGGGCTATTCGGGACCGGGGAGCTGTTTTTT. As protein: CASSLGLFGTGELFF.

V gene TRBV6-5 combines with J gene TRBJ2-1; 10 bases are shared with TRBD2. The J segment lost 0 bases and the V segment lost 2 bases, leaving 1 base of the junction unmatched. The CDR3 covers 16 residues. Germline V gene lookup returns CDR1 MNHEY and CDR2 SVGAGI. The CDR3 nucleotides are TGTGCCAGCAGTTACGCTAGCGGGAGCTCCTACAATGAGCAGTTCTTC. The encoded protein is CASSYASGSSYNEQFF.

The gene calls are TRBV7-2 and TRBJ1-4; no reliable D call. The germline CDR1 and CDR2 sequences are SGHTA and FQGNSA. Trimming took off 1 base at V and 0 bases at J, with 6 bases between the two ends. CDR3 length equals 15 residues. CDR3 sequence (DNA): TGTGCCAGCAGCTTAGTGTCCGCAACTAATGAAAAACTGTTTTTT. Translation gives CASSLVSATNEKLFF.

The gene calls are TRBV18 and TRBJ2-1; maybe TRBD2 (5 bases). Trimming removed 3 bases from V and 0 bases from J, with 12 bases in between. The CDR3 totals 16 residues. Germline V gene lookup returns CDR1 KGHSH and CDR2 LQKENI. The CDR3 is CASSPQRGSSYNEQFF. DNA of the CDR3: TGTGCCAGCTCACCGCAAAGAGGGAGCTCCTACAATGAGCAGTTCTTC.

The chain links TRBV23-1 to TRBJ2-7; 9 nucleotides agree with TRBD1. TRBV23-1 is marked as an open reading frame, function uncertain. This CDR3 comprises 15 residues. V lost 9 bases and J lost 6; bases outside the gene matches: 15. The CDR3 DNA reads TGCGCCAGGGGTAACCGGGACAGGGAATCGGGCGAGCAGTACTTC. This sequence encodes CARGNRDRESGEQYF.

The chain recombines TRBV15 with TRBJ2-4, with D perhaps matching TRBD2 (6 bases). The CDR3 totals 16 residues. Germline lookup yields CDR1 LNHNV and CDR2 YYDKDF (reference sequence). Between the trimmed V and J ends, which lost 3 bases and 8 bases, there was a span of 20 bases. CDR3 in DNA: TGTGCCACCAGCAGGGGGGGACGGCCAAGGGGAGACATTCAGTACTTC. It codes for CATSRGGRPRGDIQYF. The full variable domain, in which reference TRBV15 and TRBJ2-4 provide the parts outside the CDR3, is DAMVIQNPRYQVTQFGKPVTLSCSQTLNHNVMYWYQQKSSQAPKLLFHYYDKDFNNEADTPDNFQSRRPNTSFCFLDIRSPGLGDTAMYLCATSRGGRPRGDIQYFGAGTRLSVL.

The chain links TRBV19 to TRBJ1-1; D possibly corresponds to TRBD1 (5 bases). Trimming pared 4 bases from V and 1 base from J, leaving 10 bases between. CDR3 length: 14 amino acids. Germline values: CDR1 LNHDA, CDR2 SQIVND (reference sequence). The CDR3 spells CASSTTGPNTEAFF. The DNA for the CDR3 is TGTGCCAGTAGTACAACAGGCCCGAACACTGAAGCTTTCTTT.

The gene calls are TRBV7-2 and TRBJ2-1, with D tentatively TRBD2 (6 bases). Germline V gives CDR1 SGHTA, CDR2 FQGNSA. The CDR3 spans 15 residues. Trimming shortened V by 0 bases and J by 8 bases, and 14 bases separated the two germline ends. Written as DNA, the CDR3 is TGTGCCAGCAGCTTAGCGGACTACCAGTCACATGAGCAGTTCTTC. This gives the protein CASSLADYQSHEQFF.

CDR3 protein: CASEGSADTGELFF. CDR3 bases: TGCGCCAGCGAAGGGAGTGCGGACACCGGGGAGCTGTTTTTT. The chain recombines TRBV5-1 with TRBJ2-2, with D maybe TRBD2 (5 bases). The length of the CDR3 is 14 residues. The V gene lost 7 bases and the J gene lost 3 bases, with 13 bases spanning the gap. From germline, CDR1 is SGHRS and CDR2 YFSETQ.

The CDR3 sequence is CASSELRGGHGYTF. The CDR3 bases are TGTGCCAGCAGTGAGCTCAGGGGAGGGCATGGCTACACCTTC. V gene TRBV6-1 combines with J gene TRBJ1-2, with D perhaps matching TRBD1 (6 bases). Germline CDR1 MNHNS, CDR2 SASEGT. Trimming cost V 3 bases and J 6 bases, with 14 bases left between them. The CDR3 contains 14 residues.

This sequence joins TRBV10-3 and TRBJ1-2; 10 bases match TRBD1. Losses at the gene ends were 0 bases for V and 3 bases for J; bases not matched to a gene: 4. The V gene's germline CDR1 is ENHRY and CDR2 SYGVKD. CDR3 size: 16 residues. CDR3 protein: CAISESMTGGHYGYTF. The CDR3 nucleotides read TGTGCCATCAGTGAGTCAATGACAGGGGGCCACTATGGCTACACCTTC.

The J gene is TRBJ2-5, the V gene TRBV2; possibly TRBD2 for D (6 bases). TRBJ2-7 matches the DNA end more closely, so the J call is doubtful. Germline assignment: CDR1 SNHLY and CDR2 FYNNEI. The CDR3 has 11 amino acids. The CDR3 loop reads CASSGGGEQYF. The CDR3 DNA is TGTGCCAGCAGTGGGGGAGGCGAGCAGTACTTC.

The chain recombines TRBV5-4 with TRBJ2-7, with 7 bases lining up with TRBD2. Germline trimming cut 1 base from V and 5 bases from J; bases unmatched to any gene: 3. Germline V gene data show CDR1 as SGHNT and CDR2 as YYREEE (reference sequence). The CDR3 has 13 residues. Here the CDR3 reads CASSLFAGDEQYF. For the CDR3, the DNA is TGTGCCAGCAGCTTGTTTGCGGGAGACGAGCAGTACTTC.

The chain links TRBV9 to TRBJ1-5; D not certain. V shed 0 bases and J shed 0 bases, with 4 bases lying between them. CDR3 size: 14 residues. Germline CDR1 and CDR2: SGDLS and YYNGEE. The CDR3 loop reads CASSVGLSNQPQHF. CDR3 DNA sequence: TGTGCCAGCAGCGTAGGTCTTAGCAATCAGCCCCAGCATTTT.

Here the CDR3 reads CASRLLNSGANVLTF. The CDR3 DNA is TGCGCCAGCAGACTATTGAACTCTGGGGCCAACGTCCTGACTTTC. This rearrangement joins TRBV5-1 to TRBJ2-6, with no clear D. Germline CDR1 is SGHRS and CDR2 is YFSETQ. V was clipped by 5 bases and J by 0 bases, with 9 bases between them. The CDR3 is 15 residues long.

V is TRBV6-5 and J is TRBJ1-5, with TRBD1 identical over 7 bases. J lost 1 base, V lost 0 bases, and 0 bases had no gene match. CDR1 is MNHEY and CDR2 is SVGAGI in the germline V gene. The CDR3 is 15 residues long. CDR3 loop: CASSYSTGSNQPQHF. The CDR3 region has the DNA TGTGCCAGCAGTTACTCGACAGGGAGCAATCAGCCCCAGCATTTT.

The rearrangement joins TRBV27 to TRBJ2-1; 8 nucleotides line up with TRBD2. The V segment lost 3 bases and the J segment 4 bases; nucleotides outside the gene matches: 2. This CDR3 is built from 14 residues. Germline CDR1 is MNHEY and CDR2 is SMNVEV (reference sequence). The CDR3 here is CASSFGTRYNEQFF. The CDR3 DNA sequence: TGTGCCAGCAGTTTCGGGACTAGATACAATGAGCAGTTCTTC.

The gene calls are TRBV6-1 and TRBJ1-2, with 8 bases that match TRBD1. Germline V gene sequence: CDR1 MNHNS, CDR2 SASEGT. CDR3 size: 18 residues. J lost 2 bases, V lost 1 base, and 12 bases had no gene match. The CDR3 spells CASSEDEGQEPPNYGYTF. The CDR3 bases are TGTGCCAGCAGTGAAGATGAGGGACAGGAGCCCCCCAACTATGGCTACACCTTC.

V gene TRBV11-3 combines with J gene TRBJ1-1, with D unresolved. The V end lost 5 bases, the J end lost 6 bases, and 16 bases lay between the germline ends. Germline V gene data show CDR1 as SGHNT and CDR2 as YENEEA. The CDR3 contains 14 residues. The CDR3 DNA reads TGTGCCAGCAGCCCCCCGGGTCGCGGCTCTGAAGCTTTCTTT. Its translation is CASSPPGRGSEAFF.

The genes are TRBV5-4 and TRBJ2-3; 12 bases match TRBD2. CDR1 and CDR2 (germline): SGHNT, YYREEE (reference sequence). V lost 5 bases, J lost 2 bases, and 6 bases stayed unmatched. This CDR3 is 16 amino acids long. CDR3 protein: CASSLAGGALTDTQYF. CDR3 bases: TGTGCCAGCAGTCTAGCGGGAGGGGCCCTCACAGATACGCAGTATTTT.

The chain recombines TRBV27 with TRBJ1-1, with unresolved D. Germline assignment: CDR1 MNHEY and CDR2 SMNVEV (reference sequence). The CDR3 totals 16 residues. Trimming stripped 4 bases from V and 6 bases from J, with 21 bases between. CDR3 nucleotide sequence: TGTGCCAGCAGTTCCACCTTGGGCGGGGTACGTTCTGAAGCTTTCTTT. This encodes CASSSTLGGVRSEAFF.

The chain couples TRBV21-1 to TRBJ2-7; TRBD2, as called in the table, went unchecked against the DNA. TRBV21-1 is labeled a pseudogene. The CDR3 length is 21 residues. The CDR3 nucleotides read TGTGCCAGCAGCCTCACCGGGACTAGCGGGAGTCAACTGGGTCCGACCTACGAGCAGTACTTC. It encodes CASSLTGTSGSQLGPTYEQYF.

For the CDR3, the DNA is TGCGCCAGCAGTCACGACGGGGGAGAGACCCAGTACTTC. Its translation is CASSHDGGETQYF. The chain has TRBV5-1 and TRBJ2-5; TRBD2 might be the D (6 bases). V shed 5 bases and J shed 4 bases, with 12 bases lying between them. CDR1 and CDR2 (germline): SGHRS, YFSETQ. This CDR3 region has 13 residues.